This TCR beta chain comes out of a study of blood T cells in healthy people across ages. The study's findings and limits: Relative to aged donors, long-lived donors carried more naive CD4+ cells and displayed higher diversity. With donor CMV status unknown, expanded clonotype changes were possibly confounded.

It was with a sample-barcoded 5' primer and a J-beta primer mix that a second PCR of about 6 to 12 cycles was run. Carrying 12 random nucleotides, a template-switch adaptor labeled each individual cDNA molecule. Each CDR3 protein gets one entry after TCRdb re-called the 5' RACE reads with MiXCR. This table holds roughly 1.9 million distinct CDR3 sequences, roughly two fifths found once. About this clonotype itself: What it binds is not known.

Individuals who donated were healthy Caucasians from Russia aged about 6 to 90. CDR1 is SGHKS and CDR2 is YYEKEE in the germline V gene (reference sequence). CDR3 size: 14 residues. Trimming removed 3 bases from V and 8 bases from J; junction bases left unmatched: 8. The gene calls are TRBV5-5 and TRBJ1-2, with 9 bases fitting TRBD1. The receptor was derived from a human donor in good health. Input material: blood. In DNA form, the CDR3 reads TGTGCCAGCAGCTCCGTGTTGACAGGGGGAGGCTACACCTTC. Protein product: CASSSVLTGGGYTF.